This TCR beta chain derives from a study of blood T cells in healthy people across ages. Study results and caveats: Long-lived donors exceeded aged donors in naive CD4+ cells and diversity. Changes in expanded clonotypes were possibly confounded, as the CMV status of donors was unknown.

V was pared by 4 bases and J by 5 bases, with 8 bases of the junction left unmatched. The CDR3 length is 15 residues. Germline loops: CDR1 SGHKS, CDR2 YYEKEE (reference sequence). The donors, all healthy, were Caucasians living in Russia, aged about 6 to 95. Sample-barcoded 5' priming and a J-beta primer mix drove a second PCR of roughly 6 to 12 cycles. Each cDNA molecule carried a tag from a template-switch adaptor that contained 12 random nucleotides. TCRdb redid the calling of the 5' RACE reads with MiXCR, one entry per CDR3 protein. The sample carries roughly 1.6 million distinct CDR3 sequences, almost 35% recorded once. Remarks on this clonotype: Its antigen remains unidentified.

The sample taken for sequencing was blood. The rearrangement joins TRBV5-5 to TRBJ2-1; TRBD2 agrees at 8 bases. The receptor was derived from a young woman in good health. The CDR3 region is CASSRRGAGDNEQFF. CDR3 coding DNA: TGTGCCAGCAGCCGGCGGGGGGCGGGAGACAATGAGCAGTTCTTC.